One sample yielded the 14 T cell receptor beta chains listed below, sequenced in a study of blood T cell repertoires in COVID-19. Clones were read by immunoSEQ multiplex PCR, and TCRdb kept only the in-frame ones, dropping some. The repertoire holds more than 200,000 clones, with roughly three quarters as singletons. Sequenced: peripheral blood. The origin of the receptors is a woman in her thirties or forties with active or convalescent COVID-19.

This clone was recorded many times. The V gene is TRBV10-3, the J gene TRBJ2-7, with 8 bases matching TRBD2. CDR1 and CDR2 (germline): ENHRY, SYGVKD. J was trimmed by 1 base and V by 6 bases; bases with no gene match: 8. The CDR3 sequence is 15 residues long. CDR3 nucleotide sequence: TGTGCCATCAGCCGCGGGGGGACGCCTTCCTACGAGCAGTACGTC. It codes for CAISRGGTPSYEQYV.

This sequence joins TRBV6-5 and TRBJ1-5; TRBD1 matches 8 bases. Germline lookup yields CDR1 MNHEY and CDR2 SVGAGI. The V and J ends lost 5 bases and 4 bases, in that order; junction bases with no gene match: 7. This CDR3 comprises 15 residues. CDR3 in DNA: TGTGCCAGCAGTAGACAGGGGATGGGAAATCAGCCCCAGCATTTT. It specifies CASSRQGMGNQPQHF.

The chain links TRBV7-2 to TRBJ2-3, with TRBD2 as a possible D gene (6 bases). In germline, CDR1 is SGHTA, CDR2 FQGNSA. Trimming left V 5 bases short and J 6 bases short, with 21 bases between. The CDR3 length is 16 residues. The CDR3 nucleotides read TGTGCCAGCAGCCCGTCGGCGGGGCGGGGATCGGATACGCAGTATTTT. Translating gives CASSPSAGRGSDTQYF.

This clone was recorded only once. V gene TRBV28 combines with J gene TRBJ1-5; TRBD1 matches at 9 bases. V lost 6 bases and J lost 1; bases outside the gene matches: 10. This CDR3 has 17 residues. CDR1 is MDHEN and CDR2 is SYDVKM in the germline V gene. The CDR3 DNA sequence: TGTGCCAGCAGCCATAAGCCGGGACAGGGAAGCAATCAGCCCCAGCATTTT. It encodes CASSHKPGQGSNQPQHF.

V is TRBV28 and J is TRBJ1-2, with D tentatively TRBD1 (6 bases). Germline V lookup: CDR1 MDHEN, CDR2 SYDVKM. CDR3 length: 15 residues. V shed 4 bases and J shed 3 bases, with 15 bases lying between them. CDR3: CASSSAGASDYGYTF. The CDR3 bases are TGTGCCAGCAGTTCAGCGGGGGCCTCCGACTATGGCTACACCTTC.

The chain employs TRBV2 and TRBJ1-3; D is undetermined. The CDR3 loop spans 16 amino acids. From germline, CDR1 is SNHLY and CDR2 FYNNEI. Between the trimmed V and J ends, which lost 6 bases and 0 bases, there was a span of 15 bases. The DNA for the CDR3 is TGTGCCAGCAGGCCTCGAGGGAAGACCTCTGGAAACACCATATATTTT. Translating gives CASRPRGKTSGNTIYF.

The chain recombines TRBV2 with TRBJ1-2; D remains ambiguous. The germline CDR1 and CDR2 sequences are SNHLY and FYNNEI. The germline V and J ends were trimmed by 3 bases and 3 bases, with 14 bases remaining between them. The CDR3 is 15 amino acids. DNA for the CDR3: TGTGCCAGCAGTGACCAAGGTGATGGAGACTATGGCTACACCTTC. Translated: CASSDQGDGDYGYTF.

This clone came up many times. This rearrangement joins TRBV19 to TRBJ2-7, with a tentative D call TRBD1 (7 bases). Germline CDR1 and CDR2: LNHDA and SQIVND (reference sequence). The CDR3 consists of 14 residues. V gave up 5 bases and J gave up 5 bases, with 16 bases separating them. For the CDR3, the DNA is TGTGCCAGTAGTGTCGCAGGGGGGAGCAACGAGCAGTACGTC. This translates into CASSVAGGSNEQYV.

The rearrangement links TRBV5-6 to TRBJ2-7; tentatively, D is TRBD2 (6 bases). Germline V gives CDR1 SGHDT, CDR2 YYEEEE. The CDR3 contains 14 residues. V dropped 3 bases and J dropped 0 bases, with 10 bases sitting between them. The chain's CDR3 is CASSSWRGSYEQYV. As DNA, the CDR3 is TGTGCCAGCAGCTCTTGGCGGGGCTCCTACGAGCAGTACGTC.

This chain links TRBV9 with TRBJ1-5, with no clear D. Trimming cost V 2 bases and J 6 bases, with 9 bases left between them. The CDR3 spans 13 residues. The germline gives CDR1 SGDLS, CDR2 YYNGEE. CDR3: CASSVDPSQPQHF. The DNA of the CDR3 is TGTGCCAGCAGCGTTGATCCGAGTCAGCCCCAGCATTTT.

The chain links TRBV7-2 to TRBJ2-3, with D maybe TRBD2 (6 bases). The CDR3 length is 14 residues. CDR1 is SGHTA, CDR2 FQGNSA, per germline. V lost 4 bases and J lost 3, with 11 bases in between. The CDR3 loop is CASSWGGTTDTQYF. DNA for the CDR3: TGTGCCAGCAGCTGGGGCGGGACTACAGATACGCAGTATTTT.

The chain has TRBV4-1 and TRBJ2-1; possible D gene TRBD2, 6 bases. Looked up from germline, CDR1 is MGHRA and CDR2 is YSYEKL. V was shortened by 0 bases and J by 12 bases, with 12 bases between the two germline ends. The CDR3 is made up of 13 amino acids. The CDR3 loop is CASSQDQGGRQFF. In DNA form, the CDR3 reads TGCGCCAGCAGCCAAGACCAGGGAGGTCGGCAGTTCTTC.

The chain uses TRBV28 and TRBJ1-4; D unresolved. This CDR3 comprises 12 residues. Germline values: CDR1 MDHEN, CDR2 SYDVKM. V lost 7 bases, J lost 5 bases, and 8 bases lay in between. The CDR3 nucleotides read TGTGCCAGCAACGCGGGGAATGAAAAACTGTTTTTT. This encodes CASNAGNEKLFF.

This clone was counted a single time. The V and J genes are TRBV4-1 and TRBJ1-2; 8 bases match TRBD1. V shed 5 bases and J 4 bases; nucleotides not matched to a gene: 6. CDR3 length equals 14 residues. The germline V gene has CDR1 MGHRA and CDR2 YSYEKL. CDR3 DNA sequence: TGCGCCAGCAGCACCGACAGGGGACGCTATGGCTACACCTTC. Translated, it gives CASSTDRGRYGYTF.